The 21 T cell receptor beta chains below all came from one sample that was sequenced in a study of T cells after yellow fever vaccination. One entry per CDR3 protein results from TCRdb running MiXCR on the 5' RACE reads. The sample lists 510,000 or so distinct CDR3 sequences, approximately 21% occurring once. Sequences were derived from PBMCs, sampled 15 days after the yellow fever booster vaccination. The receptors come from a young man who received the YFV17D yellow fever vaccine.

This clonotype was detected a few times. The rearrangement joins TRBV12-3 or TRBV12-4 to TRBJ2-7; D is ambiguous. The CDR3 is 14 amino acids. V gave up 7 bases and J gave up 3 bases, with 16 bases separating them. The chain's CDR3 is CASTPRDRLYEQYF. CDR3 sequence (DNA): TGTGCCAGCACCCCGCGTGATAGGCTCTACGAGCAGTACTTC.

This clonotype was counted a few times. The gene calls are TRBV7-2 and TRBJ2-5; D assignment may be TRBD1 or TRBD2 (5 bases each). CDR3 length equals 15 residues. The germline V and J ends were trimmed by 1 base and 6 bases, with 15 bases remaining between them. Looked up from germline, CDR1 is SGHTA and CDR2 is FQGNSA. Here the CDR3 reads CASSLDPRDGKTQYF. The CDR3 coding sequence is TGTGCCAGCAGCTTAGACCCCCGGGACGGAAAGACCCAGTACTTC.

This clonotype has more than one count but fewer than ten. The chain carries TRBV6-1 and TRBJ1-2; 9 nucleotides line up with TRBD1. Germline V gene sequence: CDR1 MNHNS, CDR2 SASEGT. The CDR3 runs to 13 residues. Trimming took 6 bases from V and 6 from J; bases not matched to a gene: 5. This chain's CDR3 is CASRKQGANGYTF. DNA of the CDR3: TGTGCCAGCAGAAAACAGGGGGCGAATGGCTACACCTTC.

The J gene is TRBJ2-2, the V gene TRBV7-2; D perhaps matches TRBD1 (5 bases). V lost 5 bases and J lost 1, with 11 bases in between. The CDR3 extends over 15 amino acids. The V gene's germline CDR1 is SGHTA and CDR2 FQGNSA. DNA for the CDR3: TGTGCCAGCAGCCAGGACAACCTGAACACCGGGGAGCTGTTTTTT. Its translation: CASSQDNLNTGELFF.

This clonotype has more than one count but fewer than ten. J is TRBJ2-7 and V is TRBV30; D call uncertain. CDR1 and CDR2 (germline): GTSNPN, SVGIG (reference sequence). The CDR3 spans 11 residues. The V and J ends lost 4 bases and 7 bases respectively, with 11 bases between them. The CDR3 DNA follows: TGTGCCTGGACAAGAGGCGGTGAGCAGTACTTC. Encoded protein: CAWTRGGEQYF.

This clonotype has ten or more counts. The genes are TRBV11-2 and TRBJ2-5; D may correspond to TRBD1 or TRBD2 (5 bases each). Germline-derived CDR1 and CDR2 are SGHAT and FQNNGV. The ends were cut back, 4 bases at V and 5 bases at J, with 8 bases in the middle. This CDR3 has 12 residues. The CDR3 DNA sequence: TGTGCCAGCAGCTCCGAGGGGGAGACCCAGTACTTC. It encodes CASSSEGETQYF.

This sequence joins TRBV20-1 and TRBJ2-1; D unresolved. The germline V and J ends were trimmed by 5 bases and 4 bases, with 3 bases remaining between them. This CDR3 is 10 amino acids long. Germline CDR1 is DFQATT and CDR2 is SNEGSKA (reference sequence). This CDR3 is CSAQYNEQFF. The CDR3 bases are TGCAGTGCTCAATACAATGAGCAGTTCTTC.

The chain couples TRBV19 to TRBJ1-1, with a tentative D call TRBD1 (5 bases). The V end lost 6 bases, the J end lost 3 bases, and 14 bases lay between the germline ends. Germline V gene lookup returns CDR1 LNHDA and CDR2 SQIVND (reference sequence). The CDR3 covers 14 residues. For the CDR3, the DNA is TGTGCCAGTAGAATAAACAGGAGGGACACTGAAGCTTTCTTT. Residues: CASRINRRDTEAFF.

This clonotype has just a few counts. The chain links TRBV20-1 to TRBJ2-2; 9 bases map to TRBD2. Germline CDR1 DFQATT, CDR2 SNEGSKA (reference sequence). The CDR3 has 15 residues. V was pared by 4 bases and J by 1 base, with 4 bases of the junction left unmatched. The CDR3 region has the DNA TGCAGTGCTACTAGAGCGGGAGGGAACACCGGGGAGCTGTTTTTT. Encoded protein: CSATRAGGNTGELFF.

V gene TRBV5-1 combines with J gene TRBJ1-5; perhaps TRBD1 as D (6 bases). The CDR3 runs 13 residues. Germline CDR1 is SGHRS and CDR2 is YFSETQ. Trimming shortened V by 4 bases and J by 5 bases, and 10 bases separated the two germline ends. CDR3 in DNA: TGCGCCAGCAGCCCCACAGGGTATCAGCCCCAGCATTTT. It yields the protein CASSPTGYQPQHF.

The rearrangement joins TRBV4-2 to TRBJ1-3; tentative D call: TRBD1 (5 bases). Trimming pared 0 bases from V and 0 bases from J, leaving 9 bases between. Germline lookup yields CDR1 LGHNA and CDR2 YNFKEQ. CDR3 length: 16 residues. The CDR3 sequence is CASSQEPGPSGNTIYF. The CDR3 DNA sequence: TGTGCCAGCAGCCAAGAGCCAGGGCCCTCTGGAAACACCATATATTTT.

This clonotype was detected many times. This chain uses TRBV4-2 with TRBJ2-7; 13 bases align to TRBD2. The CDR3 loop spans 16 amino acids. The V gene end was trimmed by 0 bases and the J gene end by 2 bases; junction bases not matched to a gene: 1. Germline V gene lookup returns CDR1 LGHNA and CDR2 YNFKEQ. This CDR3 is CASSQEGLAGAYEQYF. In DNA form, the CDR3 reads TGTGCCAGCAGCCAAGAAGGACTAGCGGGAGCCTACGAGCAGTACTTC.

The rearrangement uses TRBV20-1 and TRBJ2-3; D tentatively reads TRBD1 or TRBD2 (5 bases each). V gave up 7 bases and J gave up 5 bases, with 19 bases separating them. The CDR3 totals 14 residues. The germline gives CDR1 DFQATT, CDR2 SNEGSKA (reference sequence). The CDR3 region is CSGSRDARIDTQYF. The CDR3 bases are TGCAGTGGTAGCCGGGACGCGAGAATAGATACGCAGTATTTT.

This sequence joins TRBV5-1 and TRBJ2-7; a possible D gene is TRBD2 (6 bases). Trimming removed 0 bases from V and 2 bases from J, with 12 bases in between. This CDR3 has 15 residues. Germline values: CDR1 SGHRS, CDR2 YFSETQ. The DNA of the CDR3 is TGCGCCAGCAGCTTGGAGGGCGGGGCGGCCTACGAGCAGTACTTC. It codes for CASSLEGGAAYEQYF.

The V gene is TRBV5-6, the J gene TRBJ2-1; TRBD2 might be the D (6 bases). Germline loops: CDR1 SGHDT, CDR2 YYEEEE. There are 15 residues in the CDR3. Trimming left V 3 bases short and J 6 bases short, with 16 bases between. CDR3 bases: TGTGCCAGCAGCTACGGGACTTCCTTGACCAATGAGCAGTTCTTC. It specifies CASSYGTSLTNEQFF. Drawing the rest from reference TRBV5-6 and TRBJ2-1, the complete variable domain is DAGVTQSPTHLIKTRGQQVTLRCSPKSGHDTVSWYQQALGQGPQFIFQYYEEEERQRGNFPDRFSGHQFPNYSSELNVNALLLGDSALYLCASSYGTSLTNEQFFGPGTRLTVL.

The J gene is TRBJ2-2, the V gene TRBV6-2 or TRBV6-3; TRBD1 is a possible D gene (5 bases). CDR1 and CDR2 from the germline V gene are MNHEY and SVGEGT. The CDR3 length is 14 residues. Trimming left V 7 bases short and J 5 bases short, with 14 bases between. The CDR3 DNA is TGTGCCAGCACCCCTAATGGGGCAACCGGGGAGCTGTTTTTT. Translating it yields CASTPNGATGELFF.

This clonotype has more than one count but fewer than ten. The chain has TRBV20-1 and TRBJ1-1; D perhaps matches TRBD1 (6 bases). V was trimmed by 1 base and J by 8 bases, leaving 14 bases between them. The CDR3 sequence is 13 residues long. Germline CDR1 reads DFQATT; CDR2 reads SNEGSKA (reference sequence). The CDR3 bases are TGCAGTGCTAGAGTGAGAAGGGGGACGGAAGCTTTCTTT. This gives the protein CSARVRRGTEAFF.

This clonotype has more than one count but fewer than ten. The genes are TRBV6-5 and TRBJ2-5; 7 nucleotides line up with TRBD2. Trimming removed 0 bases from V and 2 bases from J; junction bases left unmatched: 6. CDR1 is MNHEY, CDR2 SVGAGI, per germline. The CDR3 runs to 16 residues. Here the CDR3 DNA reads TGTGCCAGCAGTTACTCTGGCGGGAGACGTCAAGAGACCCAGTACTTC. Protein: CASSYSGGRRQETQYF.

Ten or more counts support this clonotype. The CDR3 region has the DNA TGCGCCAGCAGCTTGGCCTTCGCAGATACGCAGTATTTT. The encoded protein is CASSLAFADTQYF. The rearrangement joins TRBV5-1 to TRBJ2-3; D is unresolved. Germline CDR1 reads SGHRS; CDR2 reads YFSETQ. The CDR3 consists of 13 residues. V was clipped by 0 bases and J by 4 bases, with 6 bases between them.

This clonotype was seen a few times. The chain joins TRBV11-2 to TRBJ2-4, with TRBD1 as a possible D gene (6 bases). The CDR3 totals 19 residues. CDR1 is SGHAT and CDR2 is FQNNGV in the germline V gene. V shed 5 bases and J shed 3 bases, with 26 bases lying between them. CDR3 nucleotide sequence: TGTGCCAGCAGCACAATGACAGGCTTTTTGGCTCTATTCAAAAACATTCAGTACTTC. The encoded protein is CASSTMTGFLALFKNIQYF.

This clonotype was seen more than once but under ten times. The V gene is TRBV4-3, the J gene TRBJ2-7, with D possibly matching TRBD1 (6 bases). V lost 4 bases to trimming and J lost 2 bases, with 15 bases between them. The CDR3 sequence is 15 residues long. The germline V gene has CDR1 LGHNA and CDR2 YSLEER. In DNA, the CDR3 is TGCGCCAGCAGCCGAGCAACAGGGTTAGCCTACGAGCAGTACTTC. Encoded protein: CASSRATGLAYEQYF.